This TCR beta chain was captured in a study of control samples from healthy donors and cancer patients. The protocol was immunoSEQ multiplex PCR, while the TCRdb copy is restricted to in-frame clones and leaves out a portion. The sample lists fewer than 110,000 clones; 75% to 90% were seen once. The CDR3 has 12 residues. The V end was cut by 2 bases, the J end by 6 bases, with 6 bases between. The sample holds one count of this clone. The specimen was PBMCs. The sequence derives from a man aged 55 to 70 with lung cancer. This rearrangement joins TRBV12-3 or TRBV12-4 to TRBJ2-3; D remains unclear. This CDR3 is CASSLLADTQYF. DNA of the CDR3: TGTGCCAGCAGTTTACTGGCGGATACGCAGTATTTT.